A single sample is the source of the 17 T cell receptor beta chains below, sequenced in a study of a mutant IDH1 vaccine in newly diagnosed glioma. Sequencing used immunoSEQ multiplex PCR; TCRdb keeps in-frame clones, though not all of them. The sample includes around 69,000 clones, about 87% of them seen just once. For these TCRs, the target antigens are not known. Sample time point: week 35, safety follow-up. Every single dose of the vaccine, 300 ug of mutant IDH1 20-mer peptide, came with topical imiquimod. The material sequenced was PBMCs, taken from a glioma patient whose treatment included an IDH1 peptide vaccine. The receptor source for this set is a young man with glioma.

V and J are TRBV28 and TRBJ2-6, with no clear D. CDR1 MDHEN and CDR2 SYDVKM come from the germline V gene. The V gene lost 2 bases and the J gene lost 2 bases, with 1 base spanning the gap. This CDR3 contains 13 residues. The CDR3 protein is CASSLPGANVLTF. Written as DNA, the CDR3 is TGTGCCAGCAGTTTACCTGGGGCCAACGTCCTGACTTTC.

The rearrangement uses TRBV19 and TRBJ1-2, with 8 bases identical to TRBD1. This CDR3 contains 14 residues. The junction had 12 bases not matched to a gene; V was cut back by 10 bases and J by 5 bases. CDR1 is LNHDA and CDR2 is SQIVND in the germline V gene (reference sequence). CDR3 DNA: TGTGCCACGACCAACCAGGGGGCGCGGTATGGCTACACCTTC. Its translation is CATTNQGARYGYTF.

The chain uses TRBV28 and TRBJ2-3; D is possibly TRBD2 (6 bases). The germline V gene encodes CDR1 MDHEN and CDR2 SYDVKM. V was clipped by 5 bases and J by 1 base, with 19 bases between them. The CDR3 runs to 17 residues. CDR3 in amino acids: CASSPSSVSWGTDTQYF. DNA for the CDR3: TGTGCCAGCAGTCCTTCTAGCGTGTCATGGGGCACAGATACGCAGTATTTT.

The chain joins TRBV28 to TRBJ2-7; the D gene is possibly TRBD1 (6 bases). V gave up 6 bases and J gave up 5 bases, with 14 bases separating them. The CDR3 contains 13 residues. Germline loops: CDR1 MDHEN, CDR2 SYDVKM. CDR3 nucleotides: TGTGCCAGCAGACAGGGATCGAAAGACGAGCAGTACTTC. It codes for CASRQGSKDEQYF.

CDR3 amino acids: CASSQGRDRSQPQHF. CDR3 bases: TGCGCCAGCAGCCAAGGCCGGGACAGATCCCAGCCCCAGCATTTT. The V and J genes are TRBV4-3 and TRBJ1-5; 7 positions match TRBD1. The germline V gene has CDR1 LGHNA and CDR2 YSLEER. Trimming at V came to 1 base and at J to 7 bases, leaving 7 bases not matched to a gene. The CDR3 extends over 15 amino acids.

The chain carries TRBV18 and TRBJ1-1; D gene ambiguous. CDR1 KGHSH and CDR2 LQKENI come from the germline V gene. V dropped 3 bases and J dropped 2 bases, with 7 bases sitting between them. CDR3 length: 13 amino acids. For the CDR3, the DNA is TGTGCCAGCTCACCCGTACTAAACACTGAAGCTTTCTTT. Residues: CASSPVLNTEAFF.

The gene calls are TRBV7-6 and TRBJ2-2; D gene unclear. This CDR3 has 14 residues. Trimming removed 0 bases at V and 4 bases at J, with 6 bases between. Germline CDR1 SGHVS, CDR2 FNYEAQ. The CDR3 here is CASSLASSTGELFF. Here the CDR3 DNA reads TGTGCCAGCAGCTTAGCGAGCAGCACCGGGGAGCTGTTTTTT.

The CDR3 nucleotides are TGCGCCAGCAGCCAACGACTAGGGACAGGCGAGGCGCAGTATTTT. This gives the protein CASSQRLGTGEAQYF. This chain uses TRBV4-1 with TRBJ2-3; 8 bases align to TRBD1. CDR1 and CDR2 from the germline V gene are MGHRA and YSYEKL. The V and J ends lost 2 bases and 10 bases, in that order; junction bases with no gene match: 11. This CDR3 spans 15 amino acids.

The chain combines TRBV7-3 with TRBJ2-3; 12 bases fit TRBD2. CDR1 and CDR2 (germline): SGHTA, FQGTGA. The CDR3 consists of 17 residues. Losses at the gene ends were 5 bases for V and 6 bases for J; bases not matched to a gene: 12. The DNA for the CDR3 is TGTGCCAGCAGCACTAGAGGACTAGCGGGGATTCCGGATACGCAGTATTTT. As protein: CASSTRGLAGIPDTQYF.

The J gene is TRBJ2-2, the V gene TRBV10-3; D is undetermined. The length of the CDR3 is 13 residues. Germline V gives CDR1 ENHRY, CDR2 SYGVKD. Deletions cut 11 bases from V and 7 bases from J, with 17 bases between. The CDR3 spells CASRLSPGGELFF. The CDR3 DNA reads TGTGCCTCGAGACTCTCCCCGGGCGGGGAGCTGTTTTTT.

The rearrangement joins TRBV10-3 to TRBJ1-2; D is undetermined. CDR1 is ENHRY and CDR2 is SYGVKD in the germline V gene. The length of the CDR3 is 13 residues. V was pared by 3 bases and J by 12 bases, with 17 bases between. CDR3 protein: CAISEVAAESHTF. The CDR3 DNA follows: TGTGCCATCAGTGAAGTGGCAGCTGAAAGCCACACCTTC.

This chain uses TRBV18 with TRBJ2-5; D unclear. Germline loops: CDR1 KGHSH, CDR2 LQKENI. The CDR3 length is 11 residues. V was trimmed by 6 bases and J by 2 bases, leaving 4 bases between them. The CDR3 loop reads CASSNQETQYF. The CDR3 DNA is TGTGCCAGCTCCAATCAAGAGACCCAGTACTTC.

This clone has a single count. The chain couples TRBV18 to TRBJ2-3; D possibly corresponds to TRBD2 (6 bases). Trimming removed 5 bases at V and 1 base at J, with 16 bases between. The germline gives CDR1 KGHSH, CDR2 LQKENI. The CDR3 covers 16 residues. CDR3 protein: CASSGLVLAGTDTQYF. The CDR3 region has the DNA TGTGCCAGCTCAGGGTTGGTACTAGCCGGCACAGATACGCAGTATTTT. The whole variable domain, filled in from reference TRBV18 and TRBJ2-3, reads NAGVMQNPRHLVRRRGQEARLRCSPMKGHSHVYWYRQLPEEGLKFMVYLQKENIIDESGMPKERFSAEFPKEGPSILRIQQVVRGDSAAYFCASSGLVLAGTDTQYFGPGTRLTVL.

This clone was counted a single time. The V gene is TRBV29-1, the J gene TRBJ2-5, with a tentative D call TRBD2 (6 bases). The germline V and J ends were trimmed by 6 bases and 5 bases, with 16 bases remaining between them. The V gene's germline CDR1 is SQVTM and CDR2 ANQGSEA. The CDR3 loop spans 13 amino acids. CDR3 in DNA: TGCAGCGTGGGGGGTGGTGACGGGGAGACCCAGTACTTC. It translates to CSVGGGDGETQYF.

The rearrangement joins TRBV19 to TRBJ1-1; D ambiguous. Germline V gives CDR1 LNHDA, CDR2 SQIVND (reference sequence). The CDR3 extends over 13 amino acids. V was trimmed by 5 bases and J by 1 base, leaving 8 bases between them. The CDR3 DNA reads TGTGCCAGTAGTCGGTGGAGGAACACTGAAGCTTTCTTT. This translates into CASSRWRNTEAFF. The whole variable domain, remainder taken from reference TRBV19 and TRBJ1-1, is DGGITQSPKYLFRKEGQNVTLSCEQNLNHDAMYWYRQDPGQGLRLIYYSQIVNDFQKGDIAEGYSVSREKKESFPLTVTSAQKNPTAFYLCASSRWRNTEAFFGQGTRLTVV.

The V call is TRBV10-1, the J call TRBJ1-1; D unclear. The V end was cut by 0 bases, the J end by 4 bases, with 12 bases between. The CDR3 spans 15 residues. Germline V CDR1 and CDR2: WNHNN, SYGVQD (reference sequence). The CDR3 sequence: CASSESRDLSTEAFF. For the CDR3, the DNA is TGCGCCAGCAGTGAGTCGCGGGATCTGAGCACTGAAGCTTTCTTT.

The chain uses TRBV5-1 and TRBJ2-7, with 9 bases identical to TRBD2. V lost 0 bases and J lost 3; bases outside the gene matches: 7. CDR3 size: 16 residues. Germline values: CDR1 SGHRS, CDR2 YFSETQ. CDR3 sequence: CASSLVIAGDNYEQYF. CDR3 DNA sequence: TGCGCCAGCAGCTTGGTTATAGCGGGGGACAACTACGAGCAGTACTTC.